This entry describes one TCR beta chain. The antigen is undetermined. The source of the sample is a study of shared clonotypes between healthy human individuals. Naive CD8 isolation took CD45RO-negative cells positively selected for CCR7 and excluded terminally differentiated effector memory CD45RA+ cells. Clones were sequenced by immunoSEQ multiplex PCR, and TCRdb holds only the in-frame ones, with some missing. The sample yields fewer than 850,000 clones, roughly 96% seen once. Findings and caveats of the study: Only blood underwent sampling, and tissue repertoires likely differ. Rarefaction analysis demonstrated incomplete sorted-subset sequencing notwithstanding large depth.

Germline V gives CDR1 SGHDT, CDR2 YYEEEE. Deletions cut 4 bases from V and 5 bases from J, with 15 bases between. The CDR3 loop spans 15 amino acids. Sequencing used naive CD8+ T cells sorted from blood. The TCR sequence derives from a man in his thirties or forties in good health. The chain combines TRBV5-6 with TRBJ1-4; D is unresolved. This CDR3 is CASSLVDRPNEKLFF. DNA for the CDR3: TGTGCCAGCAGCCTGGTGGACCGGCCGAATGAAAAACTGTTTTTT. The whole variable domain, remainder taken from reference TRBV5-6 and TRBJ1-4, is DAGVTQSPTHLIKTRGQQVTLRCSPKSGHDTVSWYQQALGQGPQFIFQYYEEEERQRGNFPDRFSGHQFPNYSSELNVNALLLGDSALYLCASSLVDRPNEKLFFGSGTQLSVL.